This TCR beta chain was identified in a study of radiotherapy plus CTLA-4 blockade in lung cancer (dated by TCRdb to 2017 to 2018). Regarding the research as a whole: Objective responses were observed in around 20% of enrolled patients, and disease control was achieved in roughly 29%. On the study overall, not on this receptor specifically: Increased serum interferon-beta after radiation, together with early dynamic changes in blood T cell clones, were reported to be the strongest predictors of response. After treatment with radiotherapy and ipilimumab, TCR clones that came from tumors expanded in the peripheral blood.

Library generation was performed with the immunoSEQ multiplex PCR assay. TCRdb's version of the immuneACCESS table is confined to in-frame rearrangements and falls short of the full clone set. An unresolved V gene accounts for under half of the shortfall where checked; the remainder is of unknown origin. The sample records around 100,000 clones, 65% to 75% of which are singletons. Clones ranked in the top ten supply roughly 2.8% of the sample. The junction shows trimming of 6 bases on V and 2 bases on J, plus 14 bases between the germline ends. The CDR3, from cysteine to phenylalanine, totals 14 residues. This entry keeps only the CDR3 DNA: 42 bases, framed from base 1. As encoded in the germline V gene, CDR1 is WSHSY while CDR2 is SAAADI. In the case of this clone: The target of this receptor is not known. Base qualities were left out, and no much larger clone turns up one base away.

The study evaluated CTLA-4 blockade (ipilimumab) given together with focal radiation therapy in patients who had chemo-refractory metastatic non-small-cell lung cancer. The chain joins TRBV10-2 to TRBJ2-7; TRBD2 might be the D gene, on 6 matching bases. Sequences were derived from peripheral blood, sampled from a patient treated with radiotherapy plus ipilimumab. The receptor was derived from a human donor with non-small cell lung cancer who had a partial response to radiotherapy plus ipilimumab. Some clones in this sample may be carry-over from other donors' samples. In nucleotide form, the sequence is TGCGCCAGCAGAGAGGGAGGTTCGACCTACGAGCAGTACTTC. It translates as CASREGGSTYEQYF.